This T cell receptor (beta chain) emerged from a study of T cell responses to AZD1222 COVID-19 vaccine. Germline V gene sequence: CDR1 MDHEN, CDR2 SYDVKM. The CDR3 totals 15 residues. With 6 bases removed from V and 6 bases from J, the gap between germline ends came to 18 bases. Only in-frame clones appear in the TCRdb table, and some are missing; sequencing was by immunoSEQ multiplex PCR. The table lists about 130,000 clones, approximately 88% of them singletons, with around 20% in the top ten. This TCR derives from an adult in good health. The chain employs TRBV28 and TRBJ1-5; tentatively, D is TRBD1 (6 bases). Sequencing used peripheral blood, obtained on day 0 of MenACWY control vaccination. The CDR3 DNA follows: TGTGCCAGCAGCCAAACGGGCAGGGGAATTCAGCCCCAGCATTTT. Its protein product is CASSQTGRGIQPQHF.